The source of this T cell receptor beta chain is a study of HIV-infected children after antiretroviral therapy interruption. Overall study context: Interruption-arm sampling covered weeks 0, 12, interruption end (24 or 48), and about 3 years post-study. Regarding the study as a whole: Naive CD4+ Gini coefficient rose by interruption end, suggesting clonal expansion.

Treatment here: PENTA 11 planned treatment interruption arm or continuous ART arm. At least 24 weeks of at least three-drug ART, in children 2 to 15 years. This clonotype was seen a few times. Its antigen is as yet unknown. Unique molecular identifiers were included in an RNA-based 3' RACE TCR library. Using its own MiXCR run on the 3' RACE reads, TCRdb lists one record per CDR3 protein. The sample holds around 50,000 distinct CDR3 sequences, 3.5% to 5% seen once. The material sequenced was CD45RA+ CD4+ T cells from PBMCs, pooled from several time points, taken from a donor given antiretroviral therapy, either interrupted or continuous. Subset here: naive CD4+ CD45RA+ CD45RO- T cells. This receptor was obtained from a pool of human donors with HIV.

CDR3 DNA: TGTGCCAGCAGCCCACAACCGAAACGCTATGGCTACACCTTC. Its translation is CASSPQPKRYGYTF. The chain recombines TRBV7-2 with TRBJ1-2; D is uncertain. The germline CDR1 and CDR2 sequences are SGHTA and FQGNSA. Trimming took off 5 bases at V and 4 bases at J, with 14 bases between the two ends. The CDR3 is 14 amino acids.